This TCR beta chain was profiled in a study of blood T cell repertoires in COVID-19. CDR1 is MNHNY and CDR2 is SVGAGI in the germline V gene (reference sequence). The CDR3 runs to 14 residues. Trimming stripped 6 bases from V and 5 bases from J, with 16 bases between. Assay used: immunoSEQ multiplex PCR; TCRdb lists only in-frame clones, some missing. In the table there are around 190,000 clones, 75% to 90% of which are singletons. Only one count was recorded for this clone. This TCR derives from a man between 60 and 70 years old with acute or convalescent COVID-19. The chain links TRBV6-6 to TRBJ2-5; TRBD1 might be the D (6 bases). What was sequenced was peripheral blood. The DNA of the CDR3 is TGTGCCAGCAGAGCGATCAGGGGCTTGGAGACCCAGTACTTC. Protein sequence: CASRAIRGLETQYF.